These 28 T cell receptor beta chains were sequenced from one sample in a study of shared clonotypes between healthy human individuals. Profiling relied on immunoSEQ multiplex PCR, and the TCRdb table lists in-frame clones only, not all of them. The table lists 1.6 million or so clones, around 97% of them singletons. Source material: naive CD4+ T cells sorted from blood. This sample's subset: CD45RA+ positively selected. Receptor source: a man in his thirties or forties in good health.

This chain links TRBV5-6 with TRBJ1-2; 7 bases line up with TRBD1. CDR1 is SGHDT, CDR2 YYEEEE, per germline. The CDR3 extends over 15 amino acids. With 1 base clipped from V and 4 bases from J, the junction kept 7 bases outside the gene matches. The CDR3 nucleotides are TGTGCCAGCAGCTTGCGGGACAGATTTTCCTATGGCTACACCTTC. Protein product: CASSLRDRFSYGYTF.

The V and J genes are TRBV5-5 and TRBJ2-7, with D perhaps matching TRBD2 (6 bases). CDR1 and CDR2 from the germline V gene are SGHKS and YYEKEE (reference sequence). The CDR3 loop spans 15 amino acids. V was cut by 0 bases and J by 1 base, with 11 bases left in between. In DNA form, the CDR3 reads TGTGCCAGCAGCTTGGTTCCGGGAGAGTCCTACGAGCAGTACTTC. It yields the protein CASSLVPGESYEQYF.

This chain uses TRBV29-1 with TRBJ2-3, with D unresolved. The germline CDR1 and CDR2 sequences are SQVTM and ANQGSEA. CDR3 length: 12 amino acids. The V gene lost 3 bases and the J gene lost 6 bases, with 10 bases spanning the gap. In DNA form, the CDR3 reads TGCAGCGTTGATCGGAGTGTGGATACGCAGTATTTT. Protein product: CSVDRSVDTQYF.

This sequence joins TRBV2 and TRBJ1-2; D is unclear. The germline V gene encodes CDR1 SNHLY and CDR2 FYNNEI. V dropped 6 bases and J dropped 7 bases, with 12 bases sitting between them. The CDR3 is 12 amino acids. The CDR3 region has the DNA TGTGCCAGCAGCACCGGGAACGCTGGCTACACCTTC. This gives the protein CASSTGNAGYTF.

The V gene is TRBV20-1, the J gene TRBJ2-1; D unclear. In germline, CDR1 is DFQATT, CDR2 SNEGSKA (reference sequence). V lost 3 bases, J lost 10 bases, and 10 bases lay in between. The CDR3 runs 11 residues. This CDR3 is CSASLAREQFF. The CDR3 nucleotides read TGCAGTGCTAGCCTGGCTCGCGAGCAGTTCTTC.

The V call is TRBV9, the J call TRBJ1-5, with D possibly being TRBD1 (5 bases). Trimming stripped 9 bases from V and 7 bases from J, with 20 bases between. The CDR3 totals 14 residues. Germline V lookup: CDR1 SGDLS, CDR2 YYNGEE. The CDR3 bases are TGTGCCACCAGGAGTTCGGGGGTCGCGCAGCCCCAGCATTTT. Amino acid sequence: CATRSSGVAQPQHF.

V usage is TRBV9 and J usage is TRBJ2-1, with 12 bases aligning to TRBD1. CDR3 size: 16 residues. Looked up from germline, CDR1 is SGDLS and CDR2 is YYNGEE. The V and J ends lost 3 bases and 7 bases, in that order; junction bases with no gene match: 8. CDR3 sequence reads: CASSGVSGQGANEQFF. In DNA, the CDR3 is TGTGCCAGCAGCGGCGTTTCGGGACAGGGGGCGAATGAGCAGTTCTTC.

The V and J genes are TRBV28 and TRBJ2-1; D remains ambiguous. Germline CDR1 MDHEN, CDR2 SYDVKM. CDR3 length: 11 residues. V lost 1 base to trimming and J lost 8 bases, with 3 bases between them. The DNA of the CDR3 is TGTGCCAGCAGTTTATTCGATGAGCAGTTCTTC. Translated: CASSLFDEQFF.

This chain connects TRBV7-8 to TRBJ2-3; 7 bases are a match to TRBD2. With 1 base clipped from V and 4 bases from J, the junction kept 5 bases outside the gene matches. This CDR3 spans 15 amino acids. Germline loops: CDR1 SGHVS, CDR2 FQNEAQ. The CDR3 nucleotides are TGTGCCAGCAGCTTAGTCGGTCGGGAGGCAGATACGCAGTATTTT. Protein product: CASSLVGREADTQYF.

This clone was seen just once. The chain joins TRBV9 to TRBJ1-1; tentatively, D is TRBD1 (6 bases). Germline V gene data show CDR1 as SGDLS and CDR2 as YYNGEE. Trimming left V 0 bases short and J 6 bases short, with 12 bases between. The CDR3 totals 14 residues. The CDR3 loop is CASSVVAGEAEAFF. The CDR3 DNA reads TGTGCCAGCAGCGTAGTTGCAGGGGAGGCTGAAGCTTTCTTT.

The J gene is TRBJ2-5, the V gene TRBV7-3, with D possibly matching TRBD2 (6 bases). The germline CDR1 and CDR2 sequences are SGHTA and FQGTGA. The CDR3 totals 15 residues. V was pared by 1 base and J by 7 bases, with 16 bases between. As DNA, the CDR3 is TGTGCCAGCAGCTTAAACGGCGGGACCTCGGGGACCCAGTACTTC. This gives the protein CASSLNGGTSGTQYF.

This clone has just a few counts. Distinct nucleotide sequences in the sample also encode this CDR3. J is TRBJ1-1 and V is TRBV28, with D unclear. Germline V gene data show CDR1 as MDHEN and CDR2 as SYDVKM. The CDR3 spans 13 residues. Trimming took 3 bases from V and 1 from J, leaving 6 bases between them. The CDR3 protein is CASSFRGNTEAFF. CDR3 bases: TGTGCCAGCAGTTTCCGGGGGAACACTGAAGCTTTCTTT.

The chain links TRBV5-4 to TRBJ2-3; 7 bases are a match to TRBD1. Trimming took 3 bases from V and 2 from J; bases not matched to a gene: 9. CDR3 length equals 16 residues. CDR1 is SGHNT, CDR2 YYREEE, per germline (reference sequence). The CDR3 bases are TGTGCCAGCAGCTCACCGGGACAGAAGACCACAGATACGCAGTATTTT. As protein: CASSSPGQKTTDTQYF.

The CDR3 spells CASSIAEGISYEQYF. The CDR3 coding sequence is TGTGCCAGTAGTATCGCGGAGGGGATTTCCTACGAGCAGTACTTC. The rearrangement uses TRBV19 and TRBJ2-7; a possible D gene is TRBD2 (6 bases). V shed 3 bases and J shed 1 base, with 13 bases lying between them. Per the germline V gene, CDR1 is LNHDA and CDR2 is SQIVND (reference sequence). This CDR3 is built from 15 residues.

This clone is a singleton in its sample. The chain has TRBV5-4 and TRBJ2-1; TRBD1 might be the D (6 bases). This CDR3 region has 13 residues. Trimming took 4 bases from V and 5 from J, leaving 10 bases between them. CDR1 is SGHNT, CDR2 YYREEE, per germline (reference sequence). DNA of the CDR3: TGTGCCAGCAGCCTCGACAGGAACAATGAGCAGTTCTTC. It yields the protein CASSLDRNNEQFF.

This clone came up once. The CDR3: CASSVRDTTHEQYF. CDR3 nucleotide sequence: TGTGCCAGCAGCGTCCGGGACACGACCCACGAGCAGTACTTC. This sequence joins TRBV7-9 and TRBJ2-7, with D possibly TRBD1 on 6 matching bases. V was cut by 5 bases and J by 5 bases, with 16 bases left in between. The CDR3 extends over 14 amino acids. Germline CDR1 SEHNR, CDR2 FQNEAQ (reference sequence).

The V gene is TRBV27, the J gene TRBJ2-7; D is uncertain. The CDR3 loop spans 12 amino acids. Germline values: CDR1 MNHEY, CDR2 SMNVEV (reference sequence). V dropped 4 bases and J dropped 11 bases, with 15 bases sitting between them. The CDR3 DNA reads TGTGCCAGCAGTTCCGTGGGCAGAAGTAAGTACTTC. Its protein product is CASSSVGRSKYF.

Regarding this clone: Mismatch with germline at one junction end may stem from a read error. This chain links TRBV7-2 with TRBJ2-7; TRBD2 matches 10 bases. Germline V gene sequence: CDR1 SGHTA, CDR2 FQGNSA. The CDR3 totals 15 residues. CDR3 sequence: CASSLSRPSGSPYFF. The CDR3, as DNA: TGTGCCAGCAGCTTAAGTCGGCCTAGCGGGAGCCCCTATTTCTTC.

The chain is built from TRBV28 and TRBJ1-1; 8 bases fit TRBD1. Germline V gene sequence: CDR1 MDHEN, CDR2 SYDVKM. After removal of 4 bases from V and 2 bases from J, the junction contained 6 bases not matched to a gene. There are 15 residues in the CDR3. This chain's CDR3 is CASSSPDRGNTEAFF. The CDR3 coding sequence is TGTGCCAGCAGTTCACCCGACAGGGGAAACACTGAAGCTTTCTTT.

V is TRBV18 and J is TRBJ2-5, with D perhaps matching TRBD2 (7 bases). Trimming cost V 2 bases and J 3 bases, with 13 bases left between them. CDR1 is KGHSH, CDR2 LQKENI, per germline. CDR3 length: 15 residues. The CDR3 is CASSPGAGAEETQYF. The CDR3, as DNA: TGTGCCAGCTCACCAGGGGCGGGGGCTGAAGAGACCCAGTACTTC.

This clone has just one count. The genes are TRBV10-2 and TRBJ2-7, with D possibly matching TRBD2 (6 bases). V was clipped by 5 bases and J by 3 bases, with 17 bases between them. The CDR3 extends over 15 amino acids. Germline CDR1 and CDR2: WSHSY and SAAADI. CDR3 nucleotides: TGCGCCAGCAGTCGTCCGCCGGGACTTAACTACGAGCAGTACTTC. Its translation: CASSRPPGLNYEQYF.

Note on this clone: This specimen includes other DNA sequences encoding the same CDR3. The chain combines TRBV9 with TRBJ2-3; perhaps TRBD1 as D (5 bases). The V end was cut by 2 bases, the J end by 7 bases, with 11 bases between. The CDR3 has 13 amino acids. Germline lookup yields CDR1 SGDLS and CDR2 YYNGEE. CDR3 DNA sequence: TGTGCCAGCAGCGTGCAGGGTTCAAATACGCAGTATTTT. Protein: CASSVQGSNTQYF. Variable domain in full (rest from reference TRBV9 and TRBJ2-3): DSGVTQTPKHLITATGQRVTLRCSPRSGDLSVYWYQQSLDQGLQFLIQYYNGEERAKGNILERFSAQQFPDLHSELNLSSLELGDSALYFCASSVQGSNTQYFGPGTRLTVL.

The V gene is TRBV28, the J gene TRBJ2-7, with 10 bases matching TRBD2. The CDR3 extends over 17 amino acids. V gave up 4 bases and J gave up 0 bases; unmatched junction bases: 9. Germline V CDR1 and CDR2: MDHEN, SYDVKM. As DNA, the CDR3 is TGTGCCAGCAGTTCCCCGGGGTCTAGCGGGAGCTCCTACGAGCAGTACTTC. Translating it yields CASSSPGSSGSSYEQYF.

This clone occurred once. The chain recombines TRBV13 with TRBJ2-5; 12 bases line up with TRBD1. Germline V lookup: CDR1 PRHDT, CDR2 FYEKMQ (reference sequence). V dropped 2 bases and J dropped 10; count of bases not matched to a gene: 5. This CDR3 region has 14 residues. DNA of the CDR3: TGTGCCAGCAGCTTAAAGGGGACAGGGGGCCTCCAGTACTTC. Encoded protein: CASSLKGTGGLQYF.

The chain employs TRBV27 and TRBJ2-7; D may be TRBD1 (6 bases). The CDR3 length is 15 residues. With 3 bases removed from V and 1 base from J, the gap between germline ends came to 13 bases. Germline V CDR1 and CDR2: MNHEY, SMNVEV (reference sequence). CDR3 nucleotides: TGTGCCAGCAGTTTTCAGGGGATGTATTCCTACGAGCAGTACTTC. Its protein product is CASSFQGMYSYEQYF.

The chain uses TRBV9 and TRBJ2-2; 7 bases are a match to TRBD1. The germline CDR1 and CDR2 sequences are SGDLS and YYNGEE. V was clipped by 3 bases and J by 4 bases; unmatched bases: 12. CDR3 size: 17 residues. CDR3 DNA: TGTGCCAGCAGCGCCACCCCCGGGACAGCTAGCACCGGGGAGCTGTTTTTT. This translates into CASSATPGTASTGELFF.

The chain couples TRBV27 to TRBJ2-5; tentative D call: TRBD2 (5 bases). The germline V gene has CDR1 MNHEY and CDR2 SMNVEV (reference sequence). V was cut by 5 bases and J by 5 bases, with 18 bases left in between. This CDR3 spans 15 amino acids. The CDR3 protein is CASSRLALNLETQYF. For the CDR3, the DNA is TGTGCCAGCAGTCGCCTAGCTTTGAACTTGGAGACCCAGTACTTC.

The V call is TRBV5-1, the J call TRBJ2-1; 8 bases are a match to TRBD2. Germline lookup yields CDR1 SGHRS and CDR2 YFSETQ. This CDR3 has 20 amino acids. V trimming: 4 bases; J trimming: 4 bases; junction bases outside the gene matches: 22. The CDR3 DNA follows: TGCGCCAGCAGCCCCCTCTCGGGAGGGAAAAGGAATACGGGATACAATGAGCAGTTCTTC. Amino acid sequence: CASSPLSGGKRNTGYNEQFF.